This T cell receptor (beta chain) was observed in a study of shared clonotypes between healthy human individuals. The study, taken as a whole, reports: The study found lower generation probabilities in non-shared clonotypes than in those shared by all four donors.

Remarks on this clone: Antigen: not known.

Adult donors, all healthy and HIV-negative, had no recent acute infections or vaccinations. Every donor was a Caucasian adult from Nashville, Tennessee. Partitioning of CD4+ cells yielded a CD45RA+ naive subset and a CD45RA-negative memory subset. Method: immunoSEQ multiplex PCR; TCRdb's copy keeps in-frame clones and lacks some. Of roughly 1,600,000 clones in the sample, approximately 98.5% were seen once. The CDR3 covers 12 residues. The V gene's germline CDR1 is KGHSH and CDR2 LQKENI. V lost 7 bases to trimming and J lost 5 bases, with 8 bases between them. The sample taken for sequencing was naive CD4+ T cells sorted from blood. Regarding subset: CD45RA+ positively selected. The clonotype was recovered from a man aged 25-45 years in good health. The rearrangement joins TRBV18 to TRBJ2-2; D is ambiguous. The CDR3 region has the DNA TGTGCCAGCTACCAGGATACCGGGGAGCTGTTTTTT. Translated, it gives CASYQDTGELFF.